This T cell receptor beta chain is drawn from a study of blood T cells in healthy people across ages. With respect to this clonotype: One junction end does not reproduce the germline sequence, and a read error may be involved.

Next came a second PCR, run for about 7 to 12 cycles, which used a sample-barcoded 5' primer along with a J-beta primer mix. TCRdb reprocessed the 5' RACE reads via MiXCR and lists one record per CDR3 protein. This sample has approximately 670,000 distinct CDR3 sequences, with less than 45% found just once. The receptor's source is an elderly man in good health. Sequencing was done on a sample of blood.

CDR3 in DNA: TGTGCCACCATCAGAGATGCGGAGTCGAACACTGAAGCTTTCTTT. This translates into CATIRDAESNTEAFF. The chain has TRBV15 and TRBJ1-1; D remains ambiguous. The germline CDR1 and CDR2 sequences are LNHNV and YYDKDF (reference sequence). CDR3 length: 15 amino acids.